The 30 T cell receptor beta chains presented below share a single source sample, sequenced in a study of blood T cell repertoires in COVID-19. Some clones are missing from TCRdb's copy, which holds only in-frame ones; the method was immunoSEQ multiplex PCR. The table lists about 160,000 clones, around four fifths of them singletons. The specimen was peripheral blood. These receptors were collected from a man in his 70s with acute or convalescent COVID-19.

The V call is TRBV9, the J call TRBJ2-5, with unresolved D. The V gene lost 0 bases and the J gene lost 0 bases, with 9 bases spanning the gap. This CDR3 comprises 15 residues. Per the germline V gene, CDR1 is SGDLS and CDR2 is YYNGEE. CDR3 amino acids: CASSVGLKDQETQYF. In DNA, the CDR3 is TGTGCCAGCAGCGTAGGGCTGAAAGACCAAGAGACCCAGTACTTC.

The chain employs TRBV7-2 and TRBJ1-4; 7 bases map to TRBD1. The CDR3 runs to 16 residues. Germline CDR1 SGHTA, CDR2 FQGNSA. With V trimmed by 0 bases and J by 5 bases, 6 bases remained unmatched. The CDR3 DNA follows: TGTGCCAGCAGCTTAGCGAGGACAGGCTGGAATGAAAAACTGTTTTTT. Its translation is CASSLARTGWNEKLFF.

This clone was detected once. The CDR3 loop is CASIRWAGGADTQYF. CDR3 in DNA: TGTGCCAGCATTAGGTGGGCGGGAGGCGCAGATACGCAGTATTTT. This sequence joins TRBV27 and TRBJ2-3, with TRBD2 matching 8 bases. CDR1 and CDR2 (germline): MNHEY, SMNVEV (reference sequence). This CDR3 is built from 15 residues. V shed 7 bases, J shed 4 bases, and the junction held 10 bases outside the gene matches.

The chain has TRBV19 and TRBJ1-5; D is ambiguous. Trimming left V 7 bases short and J 0 bases short, with 10 bases between. The germline CDR1 and CDR2 sequences are LNHDA and SQIVND (reference sequence). The CDR3 contains 14 residues. The CDR3 spells CASTYPYSNQPQHF. Here the CDR3 DNA reads TGTGCCAGTACTTACCCCTATAGCAATCAGCCCCAGCATTTT.

V is TRBV6-5 and J is TRBJ2-7; 10 bases are a match to TRBD2. V was clipped by 8 bases and J by 5 bases; unmatched bases: 12. Germline assignment: CDR1 MNHEY and CDR2 SVGAGI. The CDR3 sequence is 15 residues long. CDR3 amino acids: CASQGASSGSHEQYF. In nucleotides, the CDR3 is TGTGCCAGCCAGGGGGCGTCTAGCGGGAGCCACGAGCAGTACTTC.

The chain uses TRBV5-6 and TRBJ2-3; TRBD2 matches 13 bases. The ends lost 5 bases at V and 6 bases at J; junction bases unmatched: 9. Germline lookup yields CDR1 SGHDT and CDR2 YYEEEE. This CDR3 region has 16 residues. The CDR3 nucleotides are TGTGCCAGCAGTTTTCGGACTAGCGGGAGCCTGGATACGCAGTATTTT. This translates into CASSFRTSGSLDTQYF.

The gene calls are TRBV7-3 and TRBJ2-3, with 12 bases fitting TRBD2. This CDR3 comprises 15 residues. Germline V gives CDR1 SGHTA, CDR2 FQGTGA. With V trimmed by 5 bases and J by 4 bases, 4 bases remained unmatched. The CDR3 loop reads CASSTRTSGADTQYF. The CDR3 DNA reads TGTGCCAGCAGCACCCGGACTAGCGGGGCAGATACGCAGTATTTT. The variable domain in full, with the rest retrieved from reference TRBV7-3 and TRBJ2-3, is GAGVSQTPSNKVTEKGKYVELRCDPISGHTALYWYRQSLGQGPEFLIYFQGTGAADDSGLPNDRFFAVRPEGSVSTLKIQRTERGDSAVYLCASSTRTSGADTQYFGPGTRLTVL.

The CDR3 DNA is TGTGCCAGCAGGCCGGGATCGGGAGGGGAGCAGTTCTTC. Its translation is CASRPGSGGEQFF. The chain is built from TRBV12-3 or TRBV12-4 and TRBJ2-1, with 8 positions matching TRBD2. The CDR3 has 13 amino acids. J gave up 10 bases and V 6 bases, and 8 bases lay outside the gene matches.

The chain uses TRBV5-1 and TRBJ2-2, with D maybe TRBD1 (6 bases). Between the trimmed V and J ends, which lost 1 base and 2 bases, there was a span of 12 bases. The V gene's germline CDR1 is SGHRS and CDR2 YFSETQ. CDR3 length: 16 residues. In DNA, the CDR3 is TGCGCCAGCAGCTTGTCGGGACACGGAAACACCGGGGAGCTGTTTTTT. As protein: CASSLSGHGNTGELFF.

V usage is TRBV27 and J usage is TRBJ2-1; 13 bases fit TRBD2. Germline trimming cut 5 bases from V and 3 bases from J; bases unmatched to any gene: 4. This CDR3 contains 16 residues. CDR1 MNHEY and CDR2 SMNVEV come from the germline V gene (reference sequence). The CDR3 DNA reads TGTGCCAGCAGTCCTGGGACTAGCGGGATCTACAATGAGCAGTTCTTC. The encoded protein is CASSPGTSGIYNEQFF.

This clone was detected a few times. The chain couples TRBV2 to TRBJ2-1; 12 bases are shared with TRBD2. This CDR3 region has 16 residues. The germline CDR1 and CDR2 sequences are SNHLY and FYNNEI. V lost 6 bases to trimming and J lost 6 bases; unmatched junction nucleotides: 9. The chain's CDR3 is CASSDRTSGEINEQFF. In nucleotides, the CDR3 is TGTGCCAGCAGCGATAGGACTAGCGGGGAAATCAATGAGCAGTTCTTC.

The genes are TRBV6-5 and TRBJ1-2; 10 bases align to TRBD1. This CDR3 comprises 15 residues. CDR1 is MNHEY, CDR2 SVGAGI, per germline. The V segment lost 4 bases and the J segment 3 bases; nucleotides outside the gene matches: 5. The CDR3 coding sequence is TGTGCCAGCAGTTCGACAGGGGGCGCCGACTATGGCTACACCTTC. It codes for CASSSTGGADYGYTF.

The J gene is TRBJ2-7, the V gene TRBV4-1, with a tentative D call TRBD2 (6 bases). This CDR3 spans 14 amino acids. Germline loops: CDR1 MGHRA, CDR2 YSYEKL. V dropped 3 bases and J dropped 3 bases, with 12 bases sitting between them. The CDR3 protein is CASSHGLLGYEQYF. Here the CDR3 DNA reads TGCGCCAGCAGCCACGGACTACTAGGCTACGAGCAGTACTTC.

This chain connects TRBV4-3 to TRBJ2-3, with D possibly TRBD2 on 7 matching bases. Trimming pared 0 bases from V and 6 bases from J, leaving 22 bases between. The CDR3 has 18 residues. Per germline, CDR1 LGHNA and CDR2 YSLEER. CDR3 in DNA: TGCGCCAGCAGCCAAGAATGGAAGGGGAGGGGGACGAGTGATACGCAGTATTTT. Encoded protein: CASSQEWKGRGTSDTQYF.

The rearrangement links TRBV28 to TRBJ2-1; tentatively, D is TRBD2 (6 bases). The CDR3 sequence is 16 residues long. V was shortened by 5 bases and J by 5 bases, with 19 bases between the two germline ends. Looked up from germline, CDR1 is MDHEN and CDR2 is SYDVKM. This CDR3 is CASSATGEVSHNEQFF. In nucleotides, the CDR3 is TGTGCCAGCAGTGCGACGGGAGAGGTGTCCCACAATGAGCAGTTCTTC. Full variable domain (outside the CDR3, taken from reference TRBV28 and TRBJ2-1): DVKVTQSSRYLVKRTGEKVFLECVQDMDHENMFWYRQDPGLGLRLIYFSYDVKMKEKGDIPEGYSVSREKKERFSLILESASTNQTSMYLCASSATGEVSHNEQFFGPGTRLTVL.

The gene calls are TRBV3-1 (or the pseudogene TRBV3-2) and TRBJ2-7; D is perhaps TRBD1 (6 bases). Trimming left V 6 bases short and J 5 bases short, with 14 bases between. The germline V gene has CDR1 LGHDT and CDR2 YNNKEL (reference sequence). The CDR3 runs 13 residues. Here the CDR3 reads CASRQGIVDEQYF. DNA for the CDR3: TGTGCCAGCAGACAGGGAATAGTGGACGAGCAGTACTTC.

The table lists this clone with a few counts. The V gene is TRBV7-9, the J gene TRBJ2-1; weak D call: TRBD2 (5 bases). The CDR3 runs to 16 residues. Looked up from germline, CDR1 is SEHNR and CDR2 is FQNEAQ (reference sequence). With 5 bases removed from V and 0 bases from J, the gap between germline ends came to 14 bases. DNA of the CDR3: TGTGCCAGCAGCCGGATCGGAGGAGTCTCCTACAATGAGCAGTTCTTC. This codes for CASSRIGGVSYNEQFF.

A few counts support this clone. V is TRBV6-2 or TRBV6-3 and J is TRBJ2-2; D possibly corresponds to TRBD2 (5 bases). V lost 5 bases, J lost 10 bases, and 14 bases lay in between. The CDR3 is 13 residues long. CDR1 and CDR2 (germline): MNHEY, SVGEGT. In DNA form, the CDR3 reads TGTGCCAGCAGTGGCGCCGGGGTGGCGGAGCTGTTTTTT. This gives the protein CASSGAGVAELFF.

In this sample, this clone turned up a few times. The genes are TRBV24-1 and TRBJ2-3, with D tentatively TRBD2 (5 bases). Trimming removed 8 bases at V and 3 bases at J, with 14 bases between. This CDR3 spans 14 amino acids. CDR1 is KGHDR, CDR2 SFDVKD, per germline. The CDR3 reads CATKAPGITDTQYF. The CDR3 DNA follows: TGTGCCACCAAGGCGCCGGGAATAACAGATACGCAGTATTTT.

This chain joins TRBV6-5 and TRBJ2-1; 12 bases agree with TRBD2. J was trimmed by 8 bases and V by 4 bases; bases with no gene match: 3. There are 14 residues in the CDR3. The germline gives CDR1 MNHEY, CDR2 SVGAGI. The CDR3: CASSFASGRDEQFF. CDR3 bases: TGTGCCAGCAGTTTTGCTAGCGGGAGGGATGAGCAGTTCTTC.

The gene calls are TRBV29-1 and TRBJ1-4; D call uncertain. The CDR3 runs 11 residues. Germline assignment: CDR1 SQVTM and CDR2 ANQGSEA. V shed 1 base and J shed 7 bases, with 4 bases lying between them. CDR3 residues: CSVEAREKLFF. The CDR3 nucleotides read TGCAGCGTTGAAGCGCGTGAAAAACTGTTTTTT.

The V call is TRBV19, the J call TRBJ2-1, with D tentatively TRBD2 (6 bases). There are 15 residues in the CDR3. The germline CDR1 and CDR2 sequences are LNHDA and SQIVND (reference sequence). V lost 3 bases, J lost 4 bases, and 13 bases lay in between. The CDR3 here is CASSITAGRYNEQFF. CDR3 DNA sequence: TGTGCCAGTAGTATTACGGCGGGGCGGTACAATGAGCAGTTCTTC.

The V and J genes are TRBV4-3 and TRBJ2-3, with 9 positions matching TRBD2. The CDR3 runs 15 residues. Looked up from germline, CDR1 is LGHNA and CDR2 is YSLEER. The junction had 1 base not matched to a gene; V was cut back by 0 bases and J by 3 bases. Written as DNA, the CDR3 is TGCGCCAGCAGCCAAGATAGCGGGAGAACAGATACGCAGTATTTT. Its translation is CASSQDSGRTDTQYF.

The chain is built from TRBV9 and TRBJ2-1; a weak D match, TRBD2 (5 bases). Germline-derived CDR1 and CDR2 are SGDLS and YYNGEE. The CDR3 runs to 15 residues. V dropped 0 bases and J dropped 1 base, with 8 bases sitting between them. This CDR3 reads CASSVVEGSYNEQFF. The CDR3 nucleotides are TGTGCCAGCAGCGTAGTTGAGGGTTCCTACAATGAGCAGTTCTTC.

The chain uses TRBV6-5 and TRBJ1-2; 9 positions agree with TRBD1. V trimming: 4 bases; J trimming: 2 bases; junction bases outside the gene matches: 5. This CDR3 region has 15 residues. Germline V CDR1 and CDR2: MNHEY, SVGAGI. The CDR3 here is CASSLGQGSNYGYTF. CDR3 sequence (DNA): TGTGCCAGCAGTTTGGGACAGGGATCGAACTATGGCTACACCTTC.

This chain links TRBV11-2 with TRBJ2-3; TRBD2 matches at 8 bases. This CDR3 is built from 18 residues. Germline CDR1 reads SGHAT; CDR2 reads FQNNGV. Trimming at V came to 1 base and at J to 5 bases, leaving 14 bases not matched to a gene. This chain's CDR3 is CASSLGAGSGGLGDTQYF. The CDR3 DNA reads as TGTGCCAGCAGCTTAGGGGCTGGGAGCGGGGGCCTAGGAGATACGCAGTATTTT.

This clone showed up just a few times. The chain combines TRBV19 with TRBJ1-2, with 7 positions matching TRBD1. The germline V gene has CDR1 LNHDA and CDR2 SQIVND (reference sequence). The CDR3 has 15 residues. V dropped 6 bases and J dropped 1; count of bases not matched to a gene: 8. DNA of the CDR3: TGTGCCAGTAGCACAGGGGTCTCAGTTAACTATGGCTACACCTTC. It codes for CASSTGVSVNYGYTF. The whole variable domain, remainder taken from reference TRBV19 and TRBJ1-2, is DGGITQSPKYLFRKEGQNVTLSCEQNLNHDAMYWYRQDPGQGLRLIYYSQIVNDFQKGDIAEGYSVSREKKESFPLTVTSAQKNPTAFYLCASSTGVSVNYGYTFGSGTRLTVV.

The chain employs TRBV6-5 and TRBJ1-2; TRBD1 might be the D (6 bases). The length of the CDR3 is 15 residues. CDR1 and CDR2 from the germline V gene are MNHEY and SVGAGI. V was pared by 5 bases and J by 0 bases, with 13 bases between. The CDR3 sequence: CASSQLTGPNYGYTF. In nucleotides, the CDR3 is TGTGCCAGCAGTCAATTAACAGGGCCTAACTATGGCTACACCTTC.

The V call is TRBV3-1 (or the pseudogene TRBV3-2), the J call TRBJ1-1, with D possibly being TRBD1 (6 bases). CDR1 and CDR2 (germline): LGHDT, YNNKEL (reference sequence). Trimming removed 6 bases at V and 4 bases at J, with 9 bases between. This CDR3 contains 12 residues. The CDR3 is CASRQQGTEAFF. The CDR3 DNA reads TGTGCCAGCAGACAACAGGGCACTGAAGCTTTCTTT.

V is TRBV9 and J is TRBJ1-6, with a tentative D call TRBD1 (5 bases). CDR3 length equals 18 residues. CDR1 and CDR2 (germline): SGDLS, YYNGEE. V dropped 0 bases and J dropped 5 bases, with 18 bases sitting between them. DNA of the CDR3: TGTGCCAGCAGCGTAGTTCCAGCGAGGGGAGGGAATAATTCACCCCTCCACTTT. Its translation: CASSVVPARGGNNSPLHF.